This T cell receptor beta chain emerged from a study of cytomegalovirus exposure and HLA in healthy donors. Study-level findings and limits: The authors enumerated over 150 TCR beta chains as linked to cytomegalovirus. In a later analysis, DRB1 alleles had the most associated TCRs; HLA-C alleles the fewest. The authors later linked a missense DCLRE1C variant to TCR beta V- and J-gene trimming.

This clone was seen more than once but under ten times. Its cognate antigen is unknown. PCR amplification relied on 60 Vbeta primers (plus 13 Jbeta primers). As originally analysed: About 12 million of the about 80 million unique TCR beta chains counted in a later analysis were shared. Here immunoSEQ multiplex PCR was the method, and the copy in TCRdb shows in-frame clones only, minus some. The DNA was the basis for D and trimming; V, J and clone size are from that table. The table lists about 140,000 clones, 70% to 80% of them singletons. Germline trimming cut 6 bases from V and 1 base from J; bases unmatched to any gene: 2. The V gene's germline CDR1 is MNHEY and CDR2 SMNVEV (reference sequence). The CDR3 spans 13 residues.

Sequences were obtained from PBMCs. The chain links TRBV27 to TRBJ1-1, with 7 bases that match TRBD1. The TCR sequence derives from a female donor in good health and CMV-seronegative. The CDR3 coding sequence is TGTGCCAGCAGACAGGGGAGGAACACTGAAGCTTTCTTT. This translates into CASRQGRNTEAFF.